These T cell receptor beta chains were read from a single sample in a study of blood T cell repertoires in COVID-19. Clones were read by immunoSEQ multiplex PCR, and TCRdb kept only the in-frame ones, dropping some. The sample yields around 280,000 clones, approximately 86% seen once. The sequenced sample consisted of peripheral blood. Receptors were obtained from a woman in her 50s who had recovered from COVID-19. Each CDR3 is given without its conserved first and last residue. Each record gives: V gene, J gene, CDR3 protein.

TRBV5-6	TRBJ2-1	ASSTRSEQF
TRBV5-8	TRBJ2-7	ASSLSLAGVVYEQY
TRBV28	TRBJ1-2	ASSSFYGYT
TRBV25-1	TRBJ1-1	ASSETGGMSAEAF
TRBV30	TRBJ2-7	AWSGLYEQY
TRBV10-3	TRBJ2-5	AISGTAGETQY
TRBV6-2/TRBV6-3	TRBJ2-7	ASSSQVYEQY
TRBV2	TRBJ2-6	ASNIQSGANVLT
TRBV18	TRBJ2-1	ASSPGATSGYNEQF
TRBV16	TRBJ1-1	ASSHGGTEAF
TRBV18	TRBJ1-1	ASSPPEKREAF